Listed below are T cell receptor beta chains from one sample, sequenced in a study of T cell changes during pregnancy in multiple sclerosis. The table came from immunoSEQ multiplex PCR; TCRdb's copy has only in-frame clones and leaves some out. The repertoire holds under 45,000 clones, with roughly 90% as singletons. The sample here was CD4+ T cells from peripheral blood mononuclear cells, taken in the second trimester of pregnancy. The receptors here all came from a female donor with multiple sclerosis, enrolled in a pregnancy study. Both conserved end residues are part of each CDR3. D genes are given only for firm matches. Clone size is not always given. Where it is, it says once, few, many or a class for expanded clones.

TRBV7-2	-	TRBJ2-7	medium-sized	TGTGCCAGCAGCTTATCCCCGCTGGCCTCCTACGAGCAGTACTTC	CASSLSPLASYEQYF
TRBV7-6	TRBD2	TRBJ2-7	-	TGTGCCAGCAGCGCCCATAGCGGGAGTGCATCCTACGAGCAGTACTTC	CASSAHSGSASYEQYF
TRBV19	TRBD1	TRBJ2-7	-	TGTGCCAGTAGTCGTACAGGGGATGGGAACTACGAGCAGTACTTC	CASSRTGDGNYEQYF
TRBV7-9	TRBD2	TRBJ2-7	-	TGTGCCAGCAGCTACGGGACTAGCGGGACCTACGAGCAGTACTTC	CASSYGTSGTYEQYF
TRBV7-9	TRBD1	TRBJ1-5	-	TGTGCCAGCAGCTGGACAGGGACTCAGCCCCAGCATTTT	CASSWTGTQPQHF
TRBV6-5	TRBD1	TRBJ1-5	-	TGTGCCAGCAAACAGGGGACCAATCAGCCCCAGCATTTT	CASKQGTNQPQHF
TRBV28	TRBD2	TRBJ2-7	-	TGTGCCAGCAGCCTGCCTAGCGGGGCTACCTACGAGCAGTACTTC	CASSLPSGATYEQYF
TRBV29-1	-	TRBJ1-2	-	TGCAGCGTTCCGACAGTTCCTCAAGCTAACTATGGCTACACCTTC	CSVPTVPQANYGYTF
TRBV5-1	-	TRBJ2-3	-	TGCGCCAGCAGCTCGGTACGAGATACGCAGTATTTT	CASSSVRDTQYF
TRBV27	TRBD1	TRBJ2-7	-	TGTGCCAGCAGTTTATTGGGACAGTCAGGCTACGAGCAGTACTTC	CASSLLGQSGYEQYF
TRBV29-1	-	TRBJ1-2	-	TGCAGCGTTGAAGAGGGTCGACAGCTCTATGGCTACACCTTC	CSVEEGRQLYGYTF
TRBV11-2	-	TRBJ1-5	-	TGTGCCAGCAGCTTAGTAGTCCAGGGCCCCCAGCATTTT	CASSLVVQGPQHF
TRBV28	TRBD1	TRBJ2-5	-	TGTGCCAGCAGGGGACAGGGAAGGGAGACCCAGTACTTC	CASRGQGRETQYF
TRBV9	-	TRBJ2-1	-	TGTGCCAGCAGCGTAGCGGACGGGGGTGGCACCTACAATGAGCAGTTCTTC	CASSVADGGGTYNEQFF
TRBV13	-	TRBJ2-6	once	TGTGCCAGCAGCTCCCGGGCGGGAACTGGGGCCAACGTCCTGACTTTC	CASSSRAGTGANVLTF
TRBV27	-	TRBJ2-1	-	TGTGCCAGCAGTGCCTACAGGGAGTCCCATGAGCAGTTCTTC	CASSAYRESHEQFF
TRBV19	-	TRBJ1-1	-	TGTGCCACCCTACGGGACACTGAAGCTTTCTTT	CATLRDTEAFF
TRBV14	-	TRBJ1-2	-	TGTGCCAGCAGCCAAGACCCCGGGAATGGCTACACCTTC	CASSQDPGNGYTF
TRBV28	TRBD1	TRBJ2-1	-	TGTGCCAGCAGAACAACAGGGGGCCCTTCCTACAATGAGCAGTTCTTC	CASRTTGGPSYNEQFF
TRBV28	TRBD1	TRBJ2-1	-	TGTGCCAGCAGCCCCATCGGGACAGGGTCTAGGAATGAGCAGTTCTTC	CASSPIGTGSRNEQFF